Following are 25 T cell receptor beta chains from one sample sequenced in a study of T cell changes during pregnancy in multiple sclerosis (dated by TCRdb to the late 2010s). Preparation of the library involved the immunoSEQ multiplex PCR assay. TCRdb's version of the immuneACCESS table is confined to in-frame rearrangements and falls short of the full clone set. An unresolved V gene accounts for under half of the shortfall where checked; the remainder is of unknown origin. Present in this sample are about 40,000 clones, roughly nine tenths of which were seen just once. 1% to 1.5% of the sample is taken by the ten largest. The sample in question was peripheral blood, obtained before pregnancy. These receptors were collected from a female donor with multiple sclerosis, enrolled in a pregnancy study.

This clone was found a few times. The chain joins TRBV10-3 to TRBJ2-7, with D maybe TRBD1 (6 bases). The CDR3 has 16 residues. From germline, CDR1 is ENHRY and CDR2 SYGVKD. V shed 0 bases and J shed 4 bases, with 16 bases lying between them. The CDR3 DNA sequence: TGTGCCATCAGTGAGTCGTTAGAGGTGGGGGCTTACGAGCAGTACTTC. This codes for CAISESLEVGAYEQYF.

This rearrangement joins TRBV5-1 to TRBJ2-5, with D possibly matching TRBD2 (7 bases). The ends were cut back, 3 bases at V and 3 bases at J, with 24 bases in the middle. The CDR3 totals 18 residues. Germline assignment: CDR1 SGHRS and CDR2 YFSETQ. As DNA, the CDR3 is TGCGCCAGCAGCTCGTGGATAGCGGGCGAGGGGGAAGAAGAGACCCAGTACTTC. Its protein product is CASSSWIAGEGEEETQYF.

This chain connects TRBV4-3 to TRBJ2-7; D remains ambiguous. V was trimmed by 2 bases and J by 4 bases, leaving 21 bases between them. The CDR3 spans 17 residues. CDR1 and CDR2 (germline): LGHNA, YSLEER. CDR3 sequence reads: CASSQNAPGSFVYEQYF. The CDR3 bases are TGCGCCAGCAGCCAAAATGCCCCGGGTAGCTTCGTATACGAGCAGTACTTC.

This chain links TRBV28 with TRBJ1-2; TRBD1 matches 9 bases. This CDR3 is 17 amino acids long. J lost 3 bases, V lost 0 bases, and 8 bases had no gene match. Germline-derived CDR1 and CDR2 are MDHEN and SYDVKM. This CDR3 is CASSLWAKQGAHYGYTF. The CDR3 bases are TGTGCCAGCAGTTTATGGGCGAAACAGGGGGCCCACTATGGCTACACCTTC.

V gene TRBV9 combines with J gene TRBJ2-1, with 11 bases fitting TRBD2. This CDR3 spans 18 amino acids. CDR1 SGDLS and CDR2 YYNGEE come from the germline V gene. V lost 0 bases and J lost 7; bases outside the gene matches: 12. The CDR3 nucleotides are TGTGCCAGCAGCGTAGGGCTCCTGACTAGCGGGGTTTTGAATGAGCAGTTCTTC. This encodes CASSVGLLTSGVLNEQFF.

The sample holds one count of this clone. The chain carries TRBV7-2 and TRBJ2-7, with unresolved D. V was cut by 1 base and J by 0 bases, with 4 bases left in between. The germline V gene has CDR1 SGHTA and CDR2 FQGNSA. CDR3 size: 13 residues. CDR3 residues: CASSLGLSYEQYF. CDR3 DNA: TGTGCCAGCAGCTTAGGACTCTCCTACGAGCAGTACTTC.

The genes are TRBV2 and TRBJ1-5; D possibly corresponds to TRBD1 (5 bases). CDR3 size: 15 residues. V was shortened by 5 bases and J by 0 bases, with 11 bases between the two germline ends. CDR1 and CDR2 from the germline V gene are SNHLY and FYNNEI. CDR3 sequence: CASSQGFNSNQPQHF. The DNA of the CDR3 is TGTGCCAGCAGTCAGGGTTTCAATAGCAATCAGCCCCAGCATTTT.

DNA of the CDR3: TGTGCCAGCAGCTTAGTCAGGGGGCGAGGCACCGGGGAGCTGTTTTTT. Its protein product is CASSLVRGRGTGELFF. The chain recombines TRBV7-8 with TRBJ2-2, with 8 nucleotides matching TRBD1. Germline lookup yields CDR1 SGHVS and CDR2 FQNEAQ. The CDR3 totals 16 residues. With 1 base clipped from V and 4 bases from J, the junction kept 5 bases outside the gene matches.

The chain uses TRBV2 and TRBJ2-2, with D unclear. Germline V lookup: CDR1 SNHLY, CDR2 FYNNEI. V lost 2 bases and J lost 8, with 3 bases in between. This CDR3 spans 11 amino acids. The CDR3 DNA follows: TGTGCCAGCAGTGAACCGGGGGAGCTGTTTTTT. Its translation: CASSEPGELFF.

The V call is TRBV2, the J call TRBJ2-7, with TRBD2 identical over 7 bases. The trim removed 2 bases at V and 7 bases at J, leaving 8 bases unmatched. In germline, CDR1 is SNHLY, CDR2 FYNNEI. The CDR3 has 14 amino acids. This CDR3 reads CASSEYAGVEEQYF. The CDR3 bases are TGTGCCAGCAGTGAATATGCGGGAGTGGAAGAGCAGTACTTC. Using reference TRBV2 and TRBJ2-7 for the parts outside the CDR3, the full variable domain is EPEVTQTPSHQVTQMGQEVILRCVPISNHLYFYWYRQILGQKVEFLVSFYNNEISEKSEIFDDQFSVERPDGSNFTLKIRSTKLEDSAMYFCASSEYAGVEEQYFGPGTRLTVT.

This chain connects TRBV4-2 to TRBJ2-7, with 9 bases that match TRBD2. Unmatched junction bases numbered 6, after V lost 1 base and J lost 5 bases. This CDR3 is 15 amino acids long. Germline CDR1 reads LGHNA; CDR2 reads YNFKEQ. Here the CDR3 DNA reads TGTGCCAGCAGCCAAGGAGGGCGGGAGGGTGACGAGCAGTACTTC. Its protein product is CASSQGGREGDEQYF.

V and J are TRBV4-3 and TRBJ2-3; TRBD2 matches at 7 bases. V was clipped by 3 bases and J by 0 bases; unmatched bases: 15. CDR3 size: 19 residues. The germline V gene has CDR1 LGHNA and CDR2 YSLEER. The CDR3 DNA is TGCGCCAGCAGCCACCAGGCGGCTAGCGGAGGGACTAGCACAGATACGCAGTATTTT. Its translation: CASSHQAASGGTSTDTQYF.

V gene TRBV6-6 combines with J gene TRBJ1-4, with D unclear. The CDR3 has 15 residues. Per germline, CDR1 MNHNY and CDR2 SVGAGI (reference sequence). V was clipped by 0 bases and J by 0 bases, with 5 bases between them. The CDR3 coding sequence is TGTGCCAGCAGTTACTCCAGAACAACTAATGAAAAACTGTTTTTT. This gives the protein CASSYSRTTNEKLFF.

The chain links TRBV7-9 to TRBJ2-2, with TRBD2 matching 8 bases. CDR3 length equals 18 residues. CDR1 is SEHNR, CDR2 FQNEAQ, per germline (reference sequence). V shed 5 bases, J shed 0 bases, and the junction held 11 bases outside the gene matches. In nucleotides, the CDR3 is TGTGCCAGCAGCATAGGATACGGACTAGCAACGAACACCGGGGAGCTGTTTTTT. This translates into CASSIGYGLATNTGELFF.

As for this clone: Its ends do not fully match the called genes, so a read error is possible. This chain connects TRBV7-9 to TRBJ2-5, with TRBD2 as a possible D gene (6 bases). Looked up from germline, CDR1 is SEHNR and CDR2 is FQNEAQ (reference sequence). The CDR3 covers 13 residues. This CDR3 is CASSYRGREIQYF. The CDR3 region has the DNA TGTGCCAGCAGCTACCGCGGCCGGGAGATCCAGTACTTC.

V usage is TRBV7-2 and J usage is TRBJ2-5; possibly TRBD2 for D (6 bases). CDR3 size: 16 residues. Trimming took off 5 bases at V and 5 bases at J, with 21 bases between the two ends. Germline loops: CDR1 SGHTA, CDR2 FQGNSA. CDR3 region: CASSPIGVGSGETQYF. CDR3 bases: TGTGCCAGCAGCCCCATTGGGGTCGGGAGCGGGGAGACCCAGTACTTC.

This chain links TRBV29-1 with TRBJ1-2, with D maybe TRBD1 (5 bases). Germline CDR1 is SQVTM and CDR2 is ANQGSEA. The CDR3 runs 13 residues. Deletions cut 1 base from V and 8 bases from J, with 14 bases between. In DNA form, the CDR3 reads TGCAGCGTTGAAGGGGCAGGGTTTGGGGGCTACACCTTC. Its protein product is CSVEGAGFGGYTF.

This clone occurred once. The chain is built from TRBV5-1 and TRBJ2-1, with D maybe TRBD1 (6 bases). The ends were cut back, 4 bases at V and 8 bases at J, with 16 bases in the middle. Germline V gives CDR1 SGHRS, CDR2 YFSETQ. The CDR3 totals 14 residues. The CDR3 DNA reads TGCGCCAGCAGCCGGGGCACAGGGAGTGATGAGCAGTTCTTC. This sequence encodes CASSRGTGSDEQFF.

A single count supports this clone. The chain couples TRBV6-1 to TRBJ2-1, with 7 nucleotides matching TRBD1. Germline CDR1 MNHNS, CDR2 SASEGT. Trimming removed 10 bases from V and 1 base from J; junction bases left unmatched: 7. The CDR3 contains 14 residues. This chain's CDR3 is CATKGTASYNEQFF. CDR3 in DNA: TGTGCCACTAAAGGGACAGCTTCCTACAATGAGCAGTTCTTC.

The chain employs TRBV29-1 and TRBJ2-1; 12 bases match TRBD2. This CDR3 region has 16 residues. Germline V CDR1 and CDR2: SQVTM, ANQGSEA. Losses at the gene ends were 5 bases for V and 4 bases for J; bases not matched to a gene: 9. The CDR3 reads CSVSLTSGGLYNEQFF. DNA of the CDR3: TGCAGCGTTTCTTTGACTAGCGGGGGATTATACAATGAGCAGTTCTTC.

V and J are TRBV6-5 and TRBJ1-2; 8 nucleotides line up with TRBD1. Germline lookup yields CDR1 MNHEY and CDR2 SVGAGI. This CDR3 comprises 14 residues. The V segment lost 5 bases and the J segment 7 bases; nucleotides outside the gene matches: 9. CDR3: CASSGGTGLSGYTF. The CDR3 coding sequence is TGTGCCAGCAGTGGAGGGACAGGATTGTCTGGCTACACCTTC.

The V call is TRBV5-1, the J call TRBJ2-7, with 14 bases aligning to TRBD2. CDR1 SGHRS and CDR2 YFSETQ come from the germline V gene. The V segment lost 3 bases and the J segment 3 bases; nucleotides outside the gene matches: 8. The CDR3 runs 17 residues. The CDR3 DNA follows: TGCGCCAGCAGCTCGAATGATGGACTAGCGGGAGGCTACGAGCAGTACTTC. Its translation: CASSSNDGLAGGYEQYF.

This chain connects TRBV30 to TRBJ2-3; 10 bases agree with TRBD2. The J segment lost 4 bases and the V segment lost 3 bases, leaving 4 bases of the junction unmatched. The germline V gene encodes CDR1 GTSNPN and CDR2 SVGIG (reference sequence). This CDR3 has 14 residues. The CDR3 bases are TGTGCCTGGAGGGACAGCGGGAGGGCAGATACGCAGTATTTT. It is translated as CAWRDSGRADTQYF.

This chain connects TRBV2 to TRBJ2-5; 10 nucleotides align to TRBD2. The CDR3 totals 15 residues. V was pared by 2 bases and J by 4 bases, with 4 bases of the junction left unmatched. CDR1 is SNHLY, CDR2 FYNNEI, per germline. In DNA form, the CDR3 reads TGTGCCAGCAGTGAATTTAGGACTAGCGGAGAGACCCAGTACTTC. As protein: CASSEFRTSGETQYF.

The chain uses TRBV4-2 and TRBJ2-1; 10 nucleotides match TRBD2. This CDR3 comprises 16 residues. CDR1 and CDR2 from the germline V gene are LGHNA and YNFKEQ. The V gene end was trimmed by 2 bases and the J gene end by 8 bases; junction bases not matched to a gene: 9. The CDR3 loop is CASSQTALAGEDEQFF. Here the CDR3 DNA reads TGTGCCAGCAGCCAAACGGCTCTAGCGGGAGAGGATGAGCAGTTCTTC.